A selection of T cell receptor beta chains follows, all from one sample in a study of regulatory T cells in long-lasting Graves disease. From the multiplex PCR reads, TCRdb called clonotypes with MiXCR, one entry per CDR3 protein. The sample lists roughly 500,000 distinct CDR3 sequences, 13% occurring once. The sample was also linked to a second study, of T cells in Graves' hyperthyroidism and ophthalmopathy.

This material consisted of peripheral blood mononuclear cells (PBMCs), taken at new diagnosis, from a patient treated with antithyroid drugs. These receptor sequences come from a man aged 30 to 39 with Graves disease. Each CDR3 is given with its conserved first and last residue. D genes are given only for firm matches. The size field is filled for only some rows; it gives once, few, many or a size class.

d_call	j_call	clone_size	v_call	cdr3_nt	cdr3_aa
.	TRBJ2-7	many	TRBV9	TGTGCCAGCAGCGTAAGTGGCTTTGACTACGAGCAGTACTTC	CASSVSGFDYEQYF
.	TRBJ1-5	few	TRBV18	TGTGCCAGCTCACCACGGGGCCATGATCAGCCCCAGCATTTT	CASSPRGHDQPQHF
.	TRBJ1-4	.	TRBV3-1	TGTGCCAGCAGCCAAGGGGCCTCGACGGCAACTAATGAAAAACTGTTTTTT	CASSQGASTATNEKLFF
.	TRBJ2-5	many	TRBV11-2	TGTGCCAGCAGCTTGGGCAGGGTAATTGAGGAGACCCAGTACTTC	CASSLGRVIEETQYF
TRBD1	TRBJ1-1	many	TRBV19	TGTGCCAGTAGTATAGACCGGACAGGGGATAACACTGAAGCTTTCTTT	CASSIDRTGDNTEAFF
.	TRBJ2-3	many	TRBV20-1	TGCAGTGCTACCGCGGGACTGAGAGATACGCAGTATTTT	CSATAGLRDTQYF
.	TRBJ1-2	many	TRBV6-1	TGTGCCAGCAGTGGTAGACAGAGCCCTAACTATGGCTACACCTTC	CASSGRQSPNYGYTF
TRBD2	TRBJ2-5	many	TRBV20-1	TGCAGTGCTAGAGATCCTCGCGGGAGTGGTTTAGAGACCCAGTACTTC	CSARDPRGSGLETQYF
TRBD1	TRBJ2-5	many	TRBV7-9	TGTGCCAGCAGCCCCCGGACAGGGGGCTTAGTCGAGACCCAGTACTTC	CASSPRTGGLVETQYF
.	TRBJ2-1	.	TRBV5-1	TGCGCCAGCAGCTTGGTCGGGGTCTACAATGAGCAGTTCTTC	CASSLVGVYNEQFF
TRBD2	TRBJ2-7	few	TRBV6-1	TGTGCCAGCAGCCACAGCGGGAGCGTCTCCTACGAGCAGTACTTC	CASSHSGSVSYEQYF
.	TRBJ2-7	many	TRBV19	TGTGCCAGTAAACAGACCGCGAGCTCCTACGAGCAGTACTTC	CASKQTASSYEQYF
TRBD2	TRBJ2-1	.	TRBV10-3	TGTGCCATCAGAGGACTAGCGGGAGGCGATGAGCAGTTCTTC	CAIRGLAGGDEQFF
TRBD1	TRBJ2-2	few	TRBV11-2	TGTGCCAGCAGCTTAGTATATCAGCTGGACAGGGGTTACCCCGGGGAGCTGTTTTTT	CASSLVYQLDRGYPGELFF
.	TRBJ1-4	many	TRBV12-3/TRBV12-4	TGTGCCAGCAGTTTGCAGGGATTTAATGAAAAACTGTTTTTT	CASSLQGFNEKLFF
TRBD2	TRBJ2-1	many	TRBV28	TGTGCCAGCAGTTTATCCAATCTAGCGGGAGTTGGGTTTTTCTACAATGAGCAGTTCTTC	CASSLSNLAGVGFFYNEQFF
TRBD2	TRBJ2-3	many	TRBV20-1	TGCAGTGCTAGAGATGGACTAGCTGGAGATACGCAGTATTTT	CSARDGLAGDTQYF
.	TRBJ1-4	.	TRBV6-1	TGTGCCAGCAGTCCACCAGGGGCTCCGGGGCAAAAACTGTTTTTT	CASSPPGAPGQKLFF
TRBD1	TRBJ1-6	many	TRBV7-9	TGTGCCAGCAGCTTAGGCCGGGACAGTAATTCACCCCTCCACTTT	CASSLGRDSNSPLHF
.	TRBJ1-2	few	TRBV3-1	TGTGCCAGCAGCCTCGACAGGTTCAACTATGGCTACACCTTC	CASSLDRFNYGYTF
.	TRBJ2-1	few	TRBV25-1	TGTGCCAGCAGTGAGGGGCGGGACTCCTACAATGAGCAGTTCTTC	CASSEGRDSYNEQFF
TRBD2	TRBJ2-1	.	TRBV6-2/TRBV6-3	TGCGCCAGCAGTGAAGGACTAGCGCGAACGCTAGACAATGAGCAGTTCTTC	CASSEGLARTLDNEQFF
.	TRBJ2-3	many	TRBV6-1	TGTGCCAGCAGCTCTCAAAATTCAAGGTGGCGCACAGATACGCAGTATTTT	CASSSQNSRWRTDTQYF
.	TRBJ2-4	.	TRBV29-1	TGCAGCGTTGGAAGGGAGCGGTTCTTC	CSVGRERFF
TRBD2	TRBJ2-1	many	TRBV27	TGTGCCAGCAGTTCCCAGGGACTAGACCCTTACAATGAGCAGTTCTTC	CASSSQGLDPYNEQFF
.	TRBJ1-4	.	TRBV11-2	TGTGCCAGCAGCTTACCCCCCTGGGGGCCTAAGTCCGGGGCTAATGAAAAACTGTTTTTT	CASSLPPWGPKSGANEKLFF
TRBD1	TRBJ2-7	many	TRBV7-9	TGTGCCAGCAGCGCCCGGGACAGGGGGTTATACGAGCAGTACTTC	CASSARDRGLYEQYF
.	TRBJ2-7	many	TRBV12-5	TGTGCTAGTGCCGACAGGACGTCCGAGCAGTACTTC	CASADRTSEQYF
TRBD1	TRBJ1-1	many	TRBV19	TGTGCCAGTAGGGTGACAGGGATGAACACTGAAGCTTTCTTT	CASRVTGMNTEAFF
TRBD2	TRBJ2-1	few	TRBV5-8	TGTGCCAGCAGCTTGGCCGCGGGAGAGGTTGATGAGCAGTTCTTC	CASSLAAGEVDEQFF
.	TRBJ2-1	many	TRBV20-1	TGCAGTGCTAGTCCCCAAAGCGGGCAAGCCTACAATGAGCAGTTCTTC	CSASPQSGQAYNEQFF
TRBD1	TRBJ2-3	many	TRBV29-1	TGCAGCGTTGGGACAGGGCCCACAGATACGCAGTATTTT	CSVGTGPTDTQYF
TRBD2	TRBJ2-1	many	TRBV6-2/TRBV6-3	TGTGCCAGCAGCCCCATGAGGGAGGGCCGAAATGAGCAGTTCTTC	CASSPMREGRNEQFF
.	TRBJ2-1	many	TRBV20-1	TGCGGGGGACTTAGTGAGATGGATGAGCAGTTCTTC	CGGLSEMDEQFF
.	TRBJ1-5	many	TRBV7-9	TGTGCCAGCAGCCCCGGGACATCGGATCAGCCCCAGCATTTT	CASSPGTSDQPQHF
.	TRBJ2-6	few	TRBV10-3	TGTGCCATCAGTGAACATCCGGGGGCCTTGGGGGCCAACGTCCTGACTTTC	CAISEHPGALGANVLTF
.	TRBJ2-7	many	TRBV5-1	TGCGCCAGCAGCTTGAGTAGCGGACGCCGAGACCCGCAGTACTTC	CASSLSSGRRDPQYF
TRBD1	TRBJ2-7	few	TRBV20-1	TGCAGTGCCGGGTACAGGACAGGGACCTACGAGCAGTACTTC	CSAGYRTGTYEQYF
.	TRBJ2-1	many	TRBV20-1	TGCAGTGGGGGAGTGGCGGGGGCGCAGGGTGAGCAGTTCTTC	CSGGVAGAQGEQFF
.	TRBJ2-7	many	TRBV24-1	TGTGCCACCAGTGATGGACAGACTAGCTCCTACGAGCAGTACTTC	CATSDGQTSSYEQYF
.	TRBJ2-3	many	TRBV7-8	TGTGCCAGCAGTCTCCGCCTGACCACAGATACGCAGTATTTT	CASSLRLTTDTQYF
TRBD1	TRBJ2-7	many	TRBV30	TGTGCCACCGGACAGGGGATAGCAGGCTACGAGCAGTACTTC	CATGQGIAGYEQYF
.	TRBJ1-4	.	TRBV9	TGTGCCAGCAGCGTAACAGTTGGCGAAAAACTGTTTTTT	CASSVTVGEKLFF
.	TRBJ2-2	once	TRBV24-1	TGTGCCACCAGTGACCCGAGTCCGATCGACTCGAACACCGGGGAGCTGTTTTTT	CATSDPSPIDSNTGELFF
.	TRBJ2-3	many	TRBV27	TGTGCCAGCACAACTCGCGGGGCTAACACAGATACGCAGTATTTT	CASTTRGANTDTQYF
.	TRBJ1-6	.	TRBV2	TGTGCCAGCAGGGTAGGAGGAAATTCACCCCTCCACTTT	CASRVGGNSPLHF
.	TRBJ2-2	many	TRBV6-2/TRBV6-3	TGTGCCAGCAACGGAAACACCGGGGAGCTGTTTTTT	CASNGNTGELFF
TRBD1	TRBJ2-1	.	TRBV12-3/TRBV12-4	TGTGCCAGCAGTTTAGAACAGGGGACCACCCGTCGACACAATGAGCAGTTCTTC	CASSLEQGTTRRHNEQFF
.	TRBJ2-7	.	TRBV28	TGTGCCAGCAGTTTTGAGGGGCATGACGAGCAGTACTTC	CASSFEGHDEQYF
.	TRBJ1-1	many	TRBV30	TGTGCCTGGAGTGTACGACTAGGGATACAAGCTTTCTTT	CAWSVRLGIQAFF
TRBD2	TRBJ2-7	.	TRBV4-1	TGCGCCAGCAGCCATCGGGGCGGTAGCGGGAACTACGAGCAGTACTTC	CASSHRGGSGNYEQYF